This T cell receptor beta chain was retrieved from a study of post-analysis software for immune sequencing data. Study observations and caveats: The study found TRBV5-6, TRBV5-1 and TRBV20-1 among a few TRBV segments more frequent in patients than controls. Co-batched samples clustered tightly together by F measure. Normalized Chao1 diversity was significantly lower in multiple sclerosis patients than in controls.

Of note for this clonotype: Antigen unknown.

Presence of unique molecular identifiers characterized the TCR beta cDNA libraries. Some 500,000 cDNA molecules were recovered from an input of 1 to 10 million T cells. One entry per CDR3 protein results from TCRdb running MiXCR on the PCR reads. The sample has fewer than 850,000 distinct CDR3 sequences, 25% to 30% seen once; the top ten hold around 0.6%. The CDR3 is 15 amino acids. The V gene end was trimmed by 4 bases and the J gene end by 0 bases; junction bases not matched to a gene: 5. The germline CDR1 and CDR2 sequences are MDHEN and SYDVKM. The TCR originated in a girl aged 5 to 17 with multiple sclerosis. Specimen: blood. J is TRBJ2-7 and V is TRBV28, with 8 bases fitting TRBD2. The CDR3 bases are TGTGCCAGCAGTTCCCGGGGGGGGGCCTCCTACGAGCAGTACTTC. It codes for CASSSRGGASYEQYF.